The rows below give T cell receptor beta chains drawn from one sample of a study of T cell changes during pregnancy in multiple sclerosis. Generated by immunoSEQ multiplex PCR, the TCRdb table keeps only in-frame clones and is missing some. The table shows tens of thousands of clones, with approximately 90% occurring only once. The specimen comprised CD4+ T cells from peripheral blood mononuclear cells, sampled in the first trimester of pregnancy. Source of these receptors: a female donor with multiple sclerosis, enrolled in a pregnancy study. Both conserved end residues are part of each CDR3. The D gene is left open where the match is weak. Rows may omit the clone size; those that give it use once, few, many or a size class.

J gene: TRBJ1-1; clone size: .; V gene: TRBV21-1; D gene: .; CDR3 protein: CASSKARGTRGGDTEAFF; CDR3 DNA: TGTGCCAGCAGCAAAGCGCGGGGGACCCGAGGAGGAGACACTGAAGCTTTCTTT
J gene: TRBJ1-1; clone size: .; V gene: TRBV6-6; D gene: .; CDR3 protein: CASSLYRTNTEAFF; CDR3 DNA: TGTGCCAGCAGTTTGTACAGGACGAACACTGAAGCTTTCTTT
J gene: TRBJ2-5; clone size: .; V gene: TRBV7-8; D gene: TRBD2; CDR3 protein: CASSLQTSGAQETQYF; CDR3 DNA: TGTGCCAGCAGCTTACAGACTAGCGGGGCGCAAGAGACCCAGTACTTC
J gene: TRBJ1-4; clone size: once; V gene: TRBV19; D gene: TRBD1; CDR3 protein: CASTREGAGEKLFF; CDR3 DNA: TGTGCCAGCACCCGGGAGGGGGCAGGGGAAAAACTGTTTTTT
J gene: TRBJ2-1; clone size: .; V gene: TRBV5-1; D gene: .; CDR3 protein: CASSLGYSYNEQFF; CDR3 DNA: TGCGCCAGCAGCTTGGGTTACTCCTACAATGAGCAGTTCTTC
J gene: TRBJ1-6; clone size: once; V gene: TRBV27; D gene: .; CDR3 protein: CASSLSPLTVYNSPLHF; CDR3 DNA: TGTGCCAGCAGTTTATCGCCCTTAACAGTTTATAATTCACCCCTCCACTTT
J gene: TRBJ1-3; clone size: .; V gene: TRBV5-1; D gene: .; CDR3 protein: CASSTGRSSGNTIYF; CDR3 DNA: TGCGCCAGCAGCACAGGGAGAAGCTCTGGAAACACCATATATTTT
J gene: TRBJ2-5; clone size: .; V gene: TRBV9; D gene: .; CDR3 protein: CASSVGVGGWETQYF; CDR3 DNA: TGTGCCAGCAGCGTAGGGGTCGGGGGTTGGGAGACCCAGTACTTC
J gene: TRBJ2-5; clone size: .; V gene: TRBV19; D gene: .; CDR3 protein: CASSSQGLSMMKTQYF; CDR3 DNA: TGTGCCAGTAGTAGCCAGGGACTCTCGATGATGAAGACCCAGTACTTC
J gene: TRBJ2-1; clone size: .; V gene: TRBV29-1; D gene: TRBD2; CDR3 protein: CSVDRGAGGYNEQFF; CDR3 DNA: TGCAGCGTTGACCGGGGAGCGGGAGGCTACAATGAGCAGTTCTTC
J gene: TRBJ2-7; clone size: .; V gene: TRBV29-1; D gene: TRBD1; CDR3 protein: CSVRTGTKEQYF; CDR3 DNA: TGCAGCGTGAGGACAGGGACGAAAGAGCAGTACTTC
J gene: TRBJ1-3; clone size: .; V gene: TRBV28; D gene: .; CDR3 protein: CASTPGVAGNTIYF; CDR3 DNA: TGTGCCAGCACCCCCGGAGTGGCGGGAAACACCATATATTTT
J gene: TRBJ2-3; clone size: .; V gene: TRBV6-5; D gene: .; CDR3 protein: CASSYRRGRADTQYF; CDR3 DNA: TGTGCCAGCAGTTACCGGAGGGGCCGAGCAGATACGCAGTATTTT
J gene: TRBJ2-5; clone size: .; V gene: TRBV12-5; D gene: TRBD2; CDR3 protein: CASGFRAGGYRETQYF; CDR3 DNA: TGTGCTAGTGGTTTTCGTGCGGGGGGGTACCGAGAGACCCAGTACTTC
J gene: TRBJ1-1; clone size: .; V gene: TRBV6-5; D gene: .; CDR3 protein: CASRGRNGGGTEAFF; CDR3 DNA: TGTGCCAGCAGGGGAAGAAATGGCGGGGGCACTGAAGCTTTCTTT
J gene: TRBJ1-4; clone size: .; V gene: TRBV4-1; D gene: .; CDR3 protein: CASSGTGGSNEKLFF; CDR3 DNA: TGCGCCAGCAGTGGGACGGGGGGGTCTAATGAAAAACTGTTTTTT
J gene: TRBJ1-3; clone size: .; V gene: TRBV7-9; D gene: .; CDR3 protein: CASSLRPGTIIYF; CDR3 DNA: TGTGCCAGCAGCTTGAGGCCGGGAACGATCATATATTTT
J gene: TRBJ1-1; clone size: .; V gene: TRBV29-1; D gene: .; CDR3 protein: CSVHQGSVTEAFF; CDR3 DNA: TGCAGCGTCCATCAGGGTTCGGTCACTGAAGCTTTCTTT
J gene: TRBJ1-5; clone size: .; V gene: TRBV7-2; D gene: TRBD1; CDR3 protein: CASSLVAGGSQPQHF; CDR3 DNA: TGTGCCAGCAGCTTGGTGGCAGGGGGCTCTCAGCCCCAGCATTTT
J gene: TRBJ1-5; clone size: .; V gene: TRBV27; D gene: TRBD1; CDR3 protein: CASSEATGTETQHF; CDR3 DNA: TGTGCCAGCAGTGAAGCGACCGGGACAGAGACCCAGCATTTT
J gene: TRBJ1-2; clone size: .; V gene: TRBV20-1; D gene: .; CDR3 protein: CSAHRNYGYTF; CDR3 DNA: TGCAGTGCTCACAGAAACTATGGCTACACCTTC
J gene: TRBJ1-6; clone size: many; V gene: TRBV27; D gene: .; CDR3 protein: CASSLSSGHYNSPLHF; CDR3 DNA: TGTGCCAGCAGTTTATCTTCGGGACATTATAATTCACCCCTCCACTTT
J gene: TRBJ1-5; clone size: .; V gene: TRBV6-6; D gene: .; CDR3 protein: CASLPVDRTNQPQHF; CDR3 DNA: TGTGCCAGCCTGCCCGTCGACAGGACGAATCAGCCCCAGCATTTT
J gene: TRBJ1-5; clone size: .; V gene: TRBV4-1; D gene: TRBD1; CDR3 protein: CASSQERDRGGEPQHF; CDR3 DNA: TGCGCCAGCAGCCAAGAACGGGACAGGGGCGGGGAGCCCCAGCATTTT
J gene: TRBJ1-2; clone size: once; V gene: TRBV7-8; D gene: .; CDR3 protein: CASSPGGTHSYGYTF; CDR3 DNA: TGTGCCAGCAGCCCCGGTGGGACACACAGTTATGGCTACACCTTC
J gene: TRBJ2-5; clone size: .; V gene: TRBV5-1; D gene: .; CDR3 protein: CASSLVHLQETQYF; CDR3 DNA: TGCGCCAGCAGCTTGGTTCACCTACAAGAGACCCAGTACTTC
J gene: TRBJ1-2; clone size: .; V gene: TRBV10-3; D gene: .; CDR3 protein: CAIRPLQERYGYTF; CDR3 DNA: TGTGCCATCAGGCCGTTACAGGAACGGTATGGCTACACCTTC
J gene: TRBJ2-7; clone size: .; V gene: TRBV5-1; D gene: .; CDR3 protein: CASSLGVQGKTAGFNYEQYF; CDR3 DNA: TGCGCCAGCAGCTTGGGGGTACAGGGAAAGACAGCGGGATTCAATTACGAGCAGTACTTC
J gene: TRBJ2-1; clone size: .; V gene: TRBV7-2; D gene: TRBD2; CDR3 protein: CASSQGLEGEQFF; CDR3 DNA: TGTGCCAGCAGCCAGGGACTAGAGGGTGAGCAGTTCTTC
J gene: TRBJ1-2; clone size: .; V gene: TRBV6-6; D gene: .; CDR3 protein: CASSYGSGNYGYTF; CDR3 DNA: TGTGCCAGCAGTTACGGGAGTGGGAACTATGGCTACACCTTC
J gene: TRBJ1-2; clone size: .; V gene: TRBV29-1; D gene: TRBD1; CDR3 protein: CSVEEGTAPNYGYTF; CDR3 DNA: TGCAGCGTTGAAGAGGGGACAGCACCTAACTATGGCTACACCTTC
J gene: TRBJ1-4; clone size: .; V gene: TRBV5-1; D gene: .; CDR3 protein: CASSLVSGGQQSEKLFF; CDR3 DNA: TGCGCCAGCAGCTTGGTGAGTGGAGGACAGCAGAGTGAAAAACTGTTTTTT
J gene: TRBJ2-7; clone size: .; V gene: TRBV10-3; D gene: TRBD2; CDR3 protein: CAISESRSGAEVVQYF; CDR3 DNA: TGTGCCATCAGTGAGTCGAGGAGCGGGGCGGAGGTTGTGCAGTACTTC
J gene: TRBJ2-7; clone size: .; V gene: TRBV6-1; D gene: .; CDR3 protein: CASSVGLSTYEQYF; CDR3 DNA: TGTGCCAGCAGCGTAGGACTGTCGACCTACGAGCAGTACTTC
J gene: TRBJ2-3; clone size: once; V gene: TRBV5-4; D gene: TRBD1; CDR3 protein: CASSLAGGLTDTQYF; CDR3 DNA: TGTGCCAGCAGCTTGGCAGGGGGCTTAACAGATACGCAGTATTTT
J gene: TRBJ2-1; clone size: .; V gene: TRBV25-1; D gene: .; CDR3 protein: CASSEPNNEQFF; CDR3 DNA: TGTGCCAGCAGTGAACCAAACAATGAGCAGTTCTTC
J gene: TRBJ2-1; clone size: .; V gene: TRBV5-6; D gene: .; CDR3 protein: CASSLGELRLSANNEQFF; CDR3 DNA: TGTGCCAGCAGCTTAGGGGAACTAAGACTGAGCGCGAACAATGAGCAGTTCTTC
J gene: TRBJ2-1; clone size: once; V gene: TRBV5-1; D gene: .; CDR3 protein: CASSLVVRGMHEQFF; CDR3 DNA: TGCGCCAGCAGCTTGGTAGTAAGGGGGATGCATGAGCAGTTCTTC
J gene: TRBJ2-5; clone size: once; V gene: TRBV5-1; D gene: .; CDR3 protein: CASSLRGAEETQYF; CDR3 DNA: TGCGCCAGCAGCTTGCGGGGGGCAGAAGAGACCCAGTACTTC
J gene: TRBJ1-1; clone size: .; V gene: TRBV27; D gene: TRBD1; CDR3 protein: CASRWTGNTEAFF; CDR3 DNA: TGTGCCAGCAGATGGACAGGGAACACTGAAGCTTTCTTT
J gene: TRBJ2-2; clone size: .; V gene: TRBV4-1; D gene: TRBD2; CDR3 protein: CASSHDGLAGGGELFF; CDR3 DNA: TGCGCCAGCAGCCATGATGGACTAGCGGGGGGCGGGGAGCTGTTTTTT
J gene: TRBJ1-2; clone size: .; V gene: TRBV4-1; D gene: .; CDR3 protein: CASSQDPSGSQGYGYTF; CDR3 DNA: TGCGCCAGCAGCCAAGATCCCAGCGGTTCTCAAGGCTATGGCTACACCTTC
J gene: TRBJ2-3; clone size: .; V gene: TRBV10-3; D gene: TRBD2; CDR3 protein: CATSGTTLDTQYF; CDR3 DNA: TGTGCCACGTCCGGGACTACCCTAGATACGCAGTATTTT
J gene: TRBJ1-1; clone size: .; V gene: TRBV30; D gene: .; CDR3 protein: CAWSVIGQKNTEAFF; CDR3 DNA: TGTGCCTGGAGTGTTATTGGTCAGAAGAACACTGAAGCTTTCTTT
J gene: TRBJ2-2; clone size: .; V gene: TRBV7-2; D gene: .; CDR3 protein: CASSLLYRRVANTGELFF; CDR3 DNA: TGTGCCAGCAGCCTACTATACCGCAGGGTTGCGAACACCGGGGAGCTGTTTTTT
J gene: TRBJ1-6; clone size: .; V gene: TRBV30; D gene: .; CDR3 protein: CAWSAPGVSPLHF; CDR3 DNA: TGTGCCTGGAGTGCGCCAGGGGTCTCACCCCTCCACTTT
J gene: TRBJ2-5; clone size: .; V gene: TRBV5-6; D gene: TRBD2; CDR3 protein: CASSWALAGGHQETQYF; CDR3 DNA: TGTGCCAGCAGCTGGGCTCTAGCGGGGGGCCACCAAGAGACCCAGTACTTC
J gene: TRBJ2-5; clone size: .; V gene: TRBV7-3; D gene: TRBD2; CDR3 protein: CASSLGGGRETQYF; CDR3 DNA: TGTGCCAGCAGCTTAGGTGGCGGGAGGGAGACCCAGTACTTC
J gene: TRBJ1-1; clone size: .; V gene: TRBV7-9; D gene: TRBD1; CDR3 protein: CASSPRSSTGGGAEAFF; CDR3 DNA: TGTGCCAGCAGCCCACGAAGCTCGACAGGGGGAGGCGCTGAAGCTTTCTTT
J gene: TRBJ2-7; clone size: .; V gene: TRBV6-1; D gene: .; CDR3 protein: CASRRLHRSSYEQYF; CDR3 DNA: TGTGCCAGCAGGAGACTCCACAGGAGCTCCTACGAGCAGTACTTC
J gene: TRBJ1-2; clone size: few; V gene: TRBV18; D gene: TRBD1; CDR3 protein: CASSPSRDREGYTF; CDR3 DNA: TGTGCCAGCTCACCGTCGCGGGACAGGGAAGGCTACACCTTC
J gene: TRBJ1-5; clone size: .; V gene: TRBV19; D gene: .; CDR3 protein: CASSNWGQRFYQPQHF; CDR3 DNA: TGTGCCAGTAGTAATTGGGGACAAAGGTTTTATCAGCCCCAGCATTTT
J gene: TRBJ2-3; clone size: .; V gene: TRBV19; D gene: TRBD2; CDR3 protein: CASSIARGGFLTDTQYF; CDR3 DNA: TGTGCCAGTAGTATAGCCCGCGGGGGGTTTTTAACAGATACGCAGTATTTT
J gene: TRBJ2-4; clone size: .; V gene: TRBV28; D gene: TRBD1; CDR3 protein: CASQGVLAKNIQYF; CDR3 DNA: TGTGCCAGCCAGGGGGTCCTAGCCAAAAACATTCAGTACTTC
J gene: TRBJ2-5; clone size: .; V gene: TRBV7-2; D gene: TRBD2; CDR3 protein: CASSLVPSGGDTQYF; CDR3 DNA: TGTGCCAGCAGCTTAGTTCCTAGCGGGGGGGATACCCAGTACTTC
J gene: TRBJ2-1; clone size: .; V gene: TRBV28; D gene: TRBD2; CDR3 protein: CASSLGGLGDNEQFF; CDR3 DNA: TGTGCCAGCAGTTTAGGGGGACTAGGGGACAATGAGCAGTTCTTC
J gene: TRBJ1-2; clone size: .; V gene: TRBV5-4; D gene: TRBD1; CDR3 protein: CASRPNRGGYTF; CDR3 DNA: TGTGCCAGCAGACCCAACAGGGGCGGCTACACCTTC
J gene: TRBJ2-3; clone size: .; V gene: TRBV19; D gene: TRBD1; CDR3 protein: CASSIGQGTGTDTQYF; CDR3 DNA: TGTGCCAGTAGTATTGGACAGGGGACCGGCACAGATACGCAGTATTTT